One sample yielded the 32 T cell receptor beta chains listed below, sequenced in a study of identical twins. TCRdb independently ran MiXCR on the 5' RACE reads; one entry per CDR3 protein. The table includes about 720,000 distinct CDR3 sequences, around 8.3% detected once. The same data also contributed to another study, on yellow fever vaccine responses in identical twins.

Sequenced sample: PBMCs. These receptors were collected from a woman aged 18-29 years in good health.

This clonotype was found many times. The chain uses TRBV12-3 or TRBV12-4 and TRBJ1-5, with TRBD1 matching over 9 bases. The CDR3 runs 16 residues. The junction had 8 bases not matched to a gene; V was cut back by 6 bases and J by 2 bases. Written as DNA, the CDR3 is TGTGCCAGCAGCCGACCCCGGGACAGGGGCAATCAGCCCCAGCATTTT. Translating it yields CASSRPRDRGNQPQHF.

This clonotype was found a few times. The CDR3 sequence is CASSPYNVNNEQFF. In nucleotides, the CDR3 is TGTGCCAGCAGCCCATATAATGTAAACAATGAGCAGTTCTTC. The gene calls are TRBV14 and TRBJ2-1; D gene ambiguous. V was pared by 4 bases and J by 5 bases, with 12 bases between. In germline, CDR1 is SGHDN, CDR2 FVKESK. The CDR3 consists of 14 residues.

There are a few counts of this clonotype. The V call is TRBV20-1, the J call TRBJ1-6; D remains ambiguous. There are 14 residues in the CDR3. The V gene lost 3 bases and the J gene lost 4 bases, with 10 bases spanning the gap. Per the germline V gene, CDR1 is DFQATT and CDR2 is SNEGSKA (reference sequence). CDR3 amino acids: CSARDGPYNSPLHF. For the CDR3, the DNA is TGCAGTGCTAGGGACGGACCGTATAATTCACCCCTCCACTTT.

This clonotype was picked up a small number of times. The gene calls are TRBV20-1 and TRBJ1-2; D perhaps matches TRBD1 (6 bases). Trimming removed 5 bases at V and 6 bases at J, with 13 bases between. This CDR3 spans 12 amino acids. Germline values: CDR1 DFQATT, CDR2 SNEGSKA (reference sequence). CDR3 protein: CSAGGQGDGYTF. DNA of the CDR3: TGCAGTGCTGGGGGGCAGGGAGATGGCTACACCTTC.

At least ten counts were recorded for this clonotype. The J gene is TRBJ2-7, the V gene TRBV7-9; 9 bases are a match to TRBD1. The CDR3 length is 15 residues. Germline values: CDR1 SEHNR, CDR2 FQNEAQ (reference sequence). With V trimmed by 4 bases and J by 3 bases, 7 bases remained unmatched. CDR3 residues: CASSSTQGAVYEQYF. The CDR3 DNA follows: TGTGCCAGCAGCTCAACACAGGGGGCGGTCTACGAGCAGTACTTC.

This clonotype was counted only a few times. V gene TRBV18 combines with J gene TRBJ1-2, with a tentative D call TRBD1 (6 bases). Germline V CDR1 and CDR2: KGHSH, LQKENI. The CDR3 runs 15 residues. Trimming took 2 bases from V and 8 from J, leaving 18 bases between them. The CDR3 region has the DNA TGTGCCAGCTCACCATCGATACAGGGAAATGGAGGCTACACCTTC. Translated: CASSPSIQGNGGYTF. The full variable domain, rest sourced from reference TRBV18 and TRBJ1-2, is NAGVMQNPRHLVRRRGQEARLRCSPMKGHSHVYWYRQLPEEGLKFMVYLQKENIIDESGMPKERFSAEFPKEGPSILRIQQVVRGDSAAYFCASSPSIQGNGGYTFGSGTRLTVV.

This rearrangement joins TRBV5-1 to TRBJ1-2, with 9 nucleotides matching TRBD1. J gave up 4 bases and V 4 bases, and 8 bases lay outside the gene matches. The CDR3 is made up of 15 amino acids. The germline V gene encodes CDR1 SGHRS and CDR2 YFSETQ. The CDR3 DNA sequence: TGCGCCAGCAGCCCCACAGGGGGCAACACCTATGGCTACACCTTC. Translation: CASSPTGGNTYGYTF.

This clonotype was picked up a small number of times. V usage is TRBV18 and J usage is TRBJ2-1; 7 bases agree with TRBD1. The V segment lost 3 bases and the J segment 0 bases; nucleotides outside the gene matches: 2. Per the germline V gene, CDR1 is KGHSH and CDR2 is LQKENI. This CDR3 contains 15 residues. In nucleotides, the CDR3 is TGTGCCAGCTCACCTTGGACAGGCTCCTACAATGAGCAGTTCTTC. It encodes CASSPWTGSYNEQFF.

This clonotype showed up many times. CDR3 sequence (DNA): TGTGCCAGCAGCTTACTAGCGGACCTAGATACGCAGTATTTT. Translated: CASSLLADLDTQYF. This chain connects TRBV7-2 to TRBJ2-3; TRBD2 matches at 7 bases. J was trimmed by 5 bases and V by 2 bases; bases with no gene match: 4. The CDR3 runs 14 residues. The germline gives CDR1 SGHTA, CDR2 FQGNSA.

The rearrangement uses TRBV15 and TRBJ2-7; no firm D call. The CDR3 extends over 15 amino acids. Germline CDR1 is LNHNV and CDR2 is YYDKDF (reference sequence). The germline V and J ends were trimmed by 5 bases and 2 bases, with 16 bases remaining between them. In DNA, the CDR3 is TGTGCCACCAGCTCAATCCGGGCAGGCGCCTACGAGCAGTACTTC. Its translation: CATSSIRAGAYEQYF. The full variable domain, in which reference TRBV15 and TRBJ2-7 provide the parts outside the CDR3, is DAMVIQNPRYQVTQFGKPVTLSCSQTLNHNVMYWYQQKSSQAPKLLFHYYDKDFNNEADTPDNFQSRRPNTSFCFLDIRSPGLGDTAMYLCATSSIRAGAYEQYFGPGTRLTVT.

The chain links TRBV2 to TRBJ2-3; no clear D. Trimming left V 2 bases short and J 4 bases short, with 7 bases between. The CDR3 contains 13 residues. CDR1 and CDR2 (germline): SNHLY, FYNNEI. CDR3 region: CASSEHFPDTQYF. CDR3 DNA: TGTGCCAGCAGTGAACATTTCCCAGATACGCAGTATTTT.

This clonotype was counted between two and nine times. V is TRBV11-1 and J is TRBJ2-3, with 15 bases matching TRBD2. The CDR3 has 18 amino acids. Per the germline V gene, CDR1 is SGHAT and CDR2 is FQDESV (reference sequence). Trimming took 4 bases from V and 9 from J; bases not matched to a gene: 14. Written as DNA, the CDR3 is TGTGCCAGCAGCTCGGACAGGGGTCGGACTAGCGGGAGGGCCACGCAGTATTTT. Amino acid sequence: CASSSDRGRTSGRATQYF. Full variable domain (missing parts from reference TRBV11-1 and TRBJ2-3): EAEVAQSPRYKITEKSQAVAFWCDPISGHATLYWYRQILGQGPELLVQFQDESVVDDSQLPKDRFSAERLKGVDSTLKIQPAELGDSAMYLCASSSDRGRTSGRATQYFGPGTRLTVL.

This CDR3 is CAISESGGDREGETQYF. In DNA, the CDR3 is TGTGCCATCAGTGAGTCGGGAGGGGACAGGGAAGGAGAGACCCAGTACTTC. The chain recombines TRBV10-3 with TRBJ2-5; TRBD1 matches at 9 bases. V trimming: 0 bases; J trimming: 4 bases; junction bases outside the gene matches: 9. Germline V gene lookup returns CDR1 ENHRY and CDR2 SYGVKD. The CDR3 runs 17 residues.

This chain links TRBV6-5 with TRBJ2-1; D ambiguous. The ends were cut back, 4 bases at V and 8 bases at J, with 18 bases in the middle. Germline values: CDR1 MNHEY, CDR2 SVGAGI. CDR3 size: 15 residues. The CDR3 sequence is CASSFVDSLRDEQFF. CDR3 sequence (DNA): TGTGCCAGCAGTTTTGTCGACTCCCTAAGGGATGAGCAGTTCTTC.

J is TRBJ2-1 and V is TRBV19; 10 nucleotides line up with TRBD2. Germline values: CDR1 LNHDA, CDR2 SQIVND (reference sequence). V was clipped by 4 bases and J by 14 bases; unmatched bases: 8. The CDR3 contains 13 residues. CDR3 nucleotides: TGTGCCAGTAGTACGGATCTAGCGGGAGTTGAGTTCTTC. Amino acids: CASSTDLAGVEFF.

This chain uses TRBV28 with TRBJ2-7; D is undetermined. V lost 5 bases, J lost 8 bases, and 10 bases lay in between. The CDR3 is made up of 11 amino acids. Germline loops: CDR1 MDHEN, CDR2 SYDVKM. The DNA for the CDR3 is TGTGCCAGCAGTACCTCAAGACAGCAGTACTTC. Protein: CASSTSRQQYF. The variable domain in full, with the rest retrieved from reference TRBV28 and TRBJ2-7, is DVKVTQSSRYLVKRTGEKVFLECVQDMDHENMFWYRQDPGLGLRLIYFSYDVKMKEKGDIPEGYSVSREKKERFSLILESASTNQTSMYLCASSTSRQQYFGPGTRLTVT.

This clonotype turned up a few times. The chain recombines TRBV20-1 with TRBJ2-7, with no clear D. Between the trimmed V and J ends, which lost 0 bases and 4 bases, there was a span of 10 bases. The germline CDR1 and CDR2 sequences are DFQATT and SNEGSKA (reference sequence). The CDR3 contains 13 residues. In nucleotides, the CDR3 is TGCAGTGCTAGAGATAAGCCGGAATACGAGCAGTACTTC. It yields the protein CSARDKPEYEQYF.

The chain couples TRBV12-3 or TRBV12-4 to TRBJ2-1; 7 bases map to TRBD2. The CDR3 has 15 residues. The V segment lost 5 bases and the J segment 5 bases; nucleotides outside the gene matches: 9. Written as DNA, the CDR3 is TGTGCCAGCAGTCTCGGACTAGGGGTCCACAATGAGCAGTTCTTC. Translated: CASSLGLGVHNEQFF.

This clonotype was detected a few times. V gene TRBV6-5 combines with J gene TRBJ2-1, with D unresolved. The V gene's germline CDR1 is MNHEY and CDR2 SVGAGI. This CDR3 comprises 13 residues. Between the trimmed V and J ends, which lost 2 bases and 8 bases, there was a span of 10 bases. The CDR3 DNA is TGTGCCAGCAGTTACCAACATCGGGATGAGCAGTTCTTC. Encoded protein: CASSYQHRDEQFF.

The table lists this clonotype with a few counts. The chain couples TRBV6-4 to TRBJ2-3, with D perhaps matching TRBD2 (5 bases). V lost 1 base and J lost 0, with 11 bases in between. Germline V lookup: CDR1 MRHNA, CDR2 SNTAGT. This CDR3 contains 16 residues. The CDR3 nucleotides are TGTGCCAGCAGTGACTTGGGCAGGACTAGCACAGATACGCAGTATTTT. Translating gives CASSDLGRTSTDTQYF.

The chain joins TRBV11-2 to TRBJ2-5; 11 positions match TRBD2. This CDR3 is built from 19 residues. J lost 6 bases, V lost 3 bases, and 18 bases had no gene match. Looked up from germline, CDR1 is SGHAT and CDR2 is FQNNGV. CDR3 bases: TGTGCCAGCAGCTTTCTAGCGGGAGGAGGTACCCCTATGGAGAAGACCCAGTACTTC. This sequence encodes CASSFLAGGGTPMEKTQYF.

This chain connects TRBV12-3 or TRBV12-4 to TRBJ1-1; D is ambiguous. The V gene lost 8 bases and the J gene lost 9 bases, with 4 bases spanning the gap. The CDR3 length is 8 residues. As DNA, the CDR3 is TGTGCCAGCGGTCAAGCTTTCTTT. It encodes CASGQAFF.

There are a few counts of this clonotype. This chain connects TRBV27 to TRBJ1-2, with D unresolved. V was cut by 3 bases and J by 2 bases, with 10 bases left in between. The CDR3 sequence is 14 residues long. Germline-derived CDR1 and CDR2 are MNHEY and SMNVEV (reference sequence). This CDR3 is CASSFGILNYGYTF. DNA for the CDR3: TGTGCCAGCAGTTTTGGCATTCTAAACTATGGCTACACCTTC.

The J gene is TRBJ2-1, the V gene TRBV3-1, with 11 nucleotides matching TRBD2. Germline trimming cut 0 bases from V and 3 bases from J; bases unmatched to any gene: 4. CDR3 length equals 17 residues. Germline CDR1 is LGHDT and CDR2 is YNNKEL (reference sequence). This CDR3 reads CASSQEPSGGFYNEQFF. CDR3 bases: TGTGCCAGCAGCCAAGAACCTAGCGGGGGGTTCTACAATGAGCAGTTCTTC.

This clonotype was detected ten times or more. The chain combines TRBV12-3 or TRBV12-4 with TRBJ1-5; 7 bases align to TRBD1. The CDR3 has 15 amino acids. Unmatched junction bases numbered 9, after V lost 6 bases and J lost 4 bases. The CDR3 nucleotides are TGTGCCAGCAGGCCCTCGGGACAGTTAAATCAGCCCCAGCATTTT. Translating it yields CASRPSGQLNQPQHF.

This clonotype occurred a few times. V and J are TRBV9 and TRBJ2-2, with D unclear. Germline lookup yields CDR1 SGDLS and CDR2 YYNGEE. The CDR3 contains 13 residues. V dropped 1 base and J dropped 3 bases, with 4 bases sitting between them. The CDR3 sequence: CASSVSDTGELFF. The CDR3 DNA sequence: TGTGCCAGCAGCGTATCCGACACCGGGGAGCTGTTTTTT.

This clonotype was observed a few times. The chain recombines TRBV2 with TRBJ2-1; D is uncertain. Germline lookup yields CDR1 SNHLY and CDR2 FYNNEI. The V end was cut by 5 bases, the J end by 6 bases, with 5 bases between. The CDR3 totals 11 residues. CDR3 region: CASSQINEQFF. The CDR3 DNA follows: TGTGCCAGCAGTCAGATCAATGAGCAGTTCTTC.

V usage is TRBV5-1 and J usage is TRBJ2-2; 9 nucleotides match TRBD2. CDR1 and CDR2 from the germline V gene are SGHRS and YFSETQ. The CDR3 extends over 20 amino acids. V dropped 6 bases and J dropped 6; count of bases not matched to a gene: 24. This chain's CDR3 is CASTNKVTRPAGGPPGELFF. The DNA of the CDR3 is TGCGCCAGCACAAATAAAGTGACTCGGCCGGCGGGAGGGCCTCCCGGGGAGCTGTTTTTT.

This clonotype was seen more than once but under ten times. V usage is TRBV12-3 or TRBV12-4 and J usage is TRBJ2-5, with 10 bases fitting TRBD1. CDR3 length equals 15 residues. V dropped 5 bases and J dropped 5; count of bases not matched to a gene: 8. CDR3 in DNA: TGTGCCAGCAGTCCCGGACAGGGGGGGCTGGAGACCCAGTACTTC. Encoded protein: CASSPGQGGLETQYF.

The V gene is TRBV6-2 or TRBV6-3, the J gene TRBJ2-7; TRBD1 matches at 9 bases. CDR1 is MNHEY, CDR2 SVGEGT, per germline. The trim removed 4 bases at V and 2 bases at J, leaving 9 bases unmatched. CDR3 length: 16 amino acids. The CDR3 DNA reads as TGTGCCAGCAGTTCCCTCGGACAGGGGCGGACCTACGAGCAGTACTTC. Translating gives CASSSLGQGRTYEQYF.

This clonotype showed up just a few times. This CDR3 reads CASSDAGTGTFNEQFF. CDR3 bases: TGCGCCAGCAGTGACGCCGGGACAGGGACCTTCAATGAGCAGTTCTTC. This chain links TRBV10-1 with TRBJ2-1, with 9 bases that match TRBD1. The length of the CDR3 is 16 residues. CDR1 is WNHNN, CDR2 SYGVQD, per germline (reference sequence). The trim removed 3 bases at V and 6 bases at J, leaving 9 bases unmatched.

This clonotype has more than one count but fewer than ten. The genes are TRBV7-2 and TRBJ1-2; 9 bases are a match to TRBD1. This CDR3 region has 13 residues. The V segment lost 6 bases and the J segment 1 base; nucleotides outside the gene matches: 0. CDR1 and CDR2 (germline): SGHTA, FQGNSA. In nucleotides, the CDR3 is TGTGCCAGCAGGGACAGGGGTAACTATGGCTACACCTTC. This translates into CASRDRGNYGYTF.